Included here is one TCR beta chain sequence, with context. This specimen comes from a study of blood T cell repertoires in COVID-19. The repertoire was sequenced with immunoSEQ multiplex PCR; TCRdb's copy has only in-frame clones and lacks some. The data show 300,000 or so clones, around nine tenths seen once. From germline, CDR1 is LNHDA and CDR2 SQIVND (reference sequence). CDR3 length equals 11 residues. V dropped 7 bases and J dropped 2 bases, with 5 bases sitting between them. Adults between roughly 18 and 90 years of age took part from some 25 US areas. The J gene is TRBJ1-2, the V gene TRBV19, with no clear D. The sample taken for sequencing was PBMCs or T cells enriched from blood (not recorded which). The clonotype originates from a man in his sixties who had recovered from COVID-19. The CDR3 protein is CASTQNYGYTF. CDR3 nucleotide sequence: TGTGCCAGTACCCAGAACTATGGCTACACCTTC.